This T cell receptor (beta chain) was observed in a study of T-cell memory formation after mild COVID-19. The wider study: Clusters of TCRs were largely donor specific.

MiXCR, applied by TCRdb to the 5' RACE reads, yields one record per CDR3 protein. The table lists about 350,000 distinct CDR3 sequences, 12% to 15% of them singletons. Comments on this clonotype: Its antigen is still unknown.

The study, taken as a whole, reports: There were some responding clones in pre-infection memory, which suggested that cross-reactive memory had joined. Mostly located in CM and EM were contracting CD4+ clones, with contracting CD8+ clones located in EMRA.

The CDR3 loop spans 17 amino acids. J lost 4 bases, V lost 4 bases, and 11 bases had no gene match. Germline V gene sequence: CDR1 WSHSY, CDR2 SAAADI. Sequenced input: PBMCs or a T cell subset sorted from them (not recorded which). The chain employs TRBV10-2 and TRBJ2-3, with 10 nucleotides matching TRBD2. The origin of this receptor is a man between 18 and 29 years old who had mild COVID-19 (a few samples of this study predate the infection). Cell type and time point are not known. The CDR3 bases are TGCGCCAGCAGTGCCGGGGAGCGGGGGGGCACCTCAGATACGCAGTATTTT. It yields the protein CASSAGERGGTSDTQYF.